Below are 32 T cell receptor beta chains sequenced from a single sample in a study of CD8 T cells in ankylosing spondylitis. General study points: Typical of ankylosing spondylitis blood, it appeared, was a TCR beta motif of under 10 highly homologous variants.

No antigens are known for them. MiXCR, applied by TCRdb to the 5' RACE reads, yields one record per CDR3 protein. The data show roughly 350,000 distinct CDR3 sequences, 6.5% to 10% seen once. Sequenced material: blood, either unsorted or a sorted T cell fraction (not recorded which). All receptors derive from a male donor with ankylosing spondylitis.

This chain links TRBV6-5 with TRBJ2-1; D uncertain. V shed 0 bases and J shed 6 bases, with 6 bases lying between them. The CDR3 extends over 13 amino acids. Germline loops: CDR1 MNHEY, CDR2 SVGAGI. CDR3: CASSYSKFNEQFF. The CDR3 nucleotides read TGTGCCAGCAGTTACTCGAAGTTCAATGAGCAGTTCTTC.

In this sample, this clonotype turned up a few times. V usage is TRBV12-3 or TRBV12-4 and J usage is TRBJ1-1; the match to TRBD1 covers 12 bases. Losses at the gene ends were 0 bases for V and 4 bases for J; bases not matched to a gene: 6. The CDR3 sequence is 17 residues long. CDR3 DNA: TGTGCCAGCAGTTTAGCCTTGGGGACAGGGGGCGGCACTGAAGCTTTCTTT. Its protein is CASSLALGTGGGTEAFF.

The V call is TRBV12-3 or TRBV12-4, the J call TRBJ2-6, with a weak D call TRBD2 (5 bases). V lost 2 bases to trimming and J lost 0 bases, with 8 bases between them. The CDR3 sequence is 16 residues long. The CDR3 sequence is CASSLPRGSGANVLTF. In DNA form, the CDR3 reads TGTGCCAGCAGTTTACCACGGGGCTCTGGGGCCAACGTCCTGACTTTC.

Ten or more counts support this clonotype. V and J are TRBV28 and TRBJ1-1, with D uncertain. The CDR3 contains 12 residues. V lost 5 bases to trimming and J lost 5 bases, with 9 bases between them. CDR1 is MDHEN and CDR2 is SYDVKM in the germline V gene. CDR3 sequence (DNA): TGTGCCAGCAGTCCTCACAGAACTGAAGCTTTCTTT. It codes for CASSPHRTEAFF.

There are many counts of this clonotype. V and J are TRBV27 and TRBJ2-1; D may be TRBD1 (6 bases). Germline V gives CDR1 MNHEY, CDR2 SMNVEV (reference sequence). V dropped 5 bases and J dropped 7 bases, with 15 bases sitting between them. This CDR3 comprises 14 residues. The CDR3 bases are TGTGCCAGCAGTCCCCTGATACAGGGAAATGAGCAGTTCTTC. This sequence encodes CASSPLIQGNEQFF.

The V and J genes are TRBV11-2 and TRBJ2-1; the match to TRBD2 covers 10 bases. Germline CDR1 is SGHAT and CDR2 is FQNNGV. J lost 10 bases, V lost 9 bases, and 24 bases had no gene match. CDR3 length equals 18 residues. CDR3 sequence (DNA): TGTGCCAGAAGCCCCCCGGGACTAGCGTCATGGAACTACGGGGAGCAGTTCTTC. Protein sequence: CARSPPGLASWNYGEQFF.

This clonotype was picked up a small number of times. The chain combines TRBV3-1 with TRBJ1-1; possibly TRBD1 for D (5 bases). This CDR3 is 12 amino acids long. The germline V and J ends were trimmed by 4 bases and 7 bases, with 10 bases remaining between them. Germline V gene data show CDR1 as LGHDT and CDR2 as YNNKEL (reference sequence). CDR3 region: CASSLIRGEAFF. The CDR3 DNA is TGTGCCAGCAGCCTTATTAGGGGTGAAGCTTTCTTT.

The CDR3, as DNA: TGCAGTGCCTTCGATACAGGGGGGGAGCTGTTTTTT. Protein sequence: CSAFDTGGELFF. This sequence joins TRBV20-1 and TRBJ2-2; a weak D match, TRBD1 (6 bases). Germline V gene sequence: CDR1 DFQATT, CDR2 SNEGSKA (reference sequence). CDR3 length equals 12 residues. V lost 6 bases to trimming and J lost 8 bases, with 13 bases between them.

This clonotype was seen more than once but under ten times. This rearrangement joins TRBV7-2 to TRBJ2-5; D unresolved. CDR1 is SGHTA and CDR2 is FQGNSA in the germline V gene. Trimming stripped 4 bases from V and 2 bases from J, with 5 bases between. This CDR3 contains 12 residues. CDR3 loop: CASSSPQETQYF. The CDR3 DNA follows: TGTGCCAGCAGCTCACCTCAAGAGACCCAGTACTTC.

Ten or more counts support this clonotype. The chain is built from TRBV7-9 and TRBJ2-5; 8 bases map to TRBD2. Germline lookup yields CDR1 SEHNR and CDR2 FQNEAQ (reference sequence). This CDR3 has 16 residues. With 4 bases clipped from V and 4 bases from J, the junction kept 11 bases outside the gene matches. The CDR3 sequence: CASSSTGLGAPETQYF. CDR3 coding DNA: TGTGCCAGCAGCTCCACGGGACTAGGGGCTCCAGAGACCCAGTACTTC.

This clonotype was recorded a few times. At one of its ends the junction is not consistent with the germline gene, which may arise from a read error. This sequence joins TRBV5-1 and TRBJ1-2; no reliable D call. The CDR3 is 13 residues long. Germline CDR1 is SGHRS and CDR2 is YFSETQ. CDR3 loop: CASRLVENYGYTF. In DNA form, the CDR3 reads TGCGCCAGCAGATTGGTGGAGAACTATGGCTACACCTTC.

The chain uses TRBV19 and TRBJ2-4; tentatively, D is TRBD1 (6 bases). From germline, CDR1 is LNHDA and CDR2 SQIVND (reference sequence). V was pared by 3 bases and J by 3 bases, with 12 bases between. This CDR3 is 15 amino acids long. This CDR3 reads CASSIGQQLKNIQYF. CDR3 DNA sequence: TGTGCCAGTAGTATCGGACAGCAACTCAAAAACATTCAGTACTTC. Full variable domain (missing parts from reference TRBV19 and TRBJ2-4): DGGITQSPKYLFRKEGQNVTLSCEQNLNHDAMYWYRQDPGQGLRLIYYSQIVNDFQKGDIAEGYSVSREKKESFPLTVTSAQKNPTAFYLCASSIGQQLKNIQYFGAGTRLSVL.

The chain combines TRBV11-2 with TRBJ2-7; D unresolved. This CDR3 spans 14 amino acids. Trimming took 5 bases from V and 2 from J, leaving 13 bases between them. Germline loops: CDR1 SGHAT, CDR2 FQNNGV. CDR3 coding DNA: TGTGCCAGCAGCCAAAGCCGCAGAGCCTACGAGCAGTACTTC. Translation: CASSQSRRAYEQYF.

In this sample, this clonotype turned up many times. This chain uses TRBV28 with TRBJ2-2; D might be TRBD2 (5 bases). Germline V lookup: CDR1 MDHEN, CDR2 SYDVKM. CDR3 size: 15 residues. The V and J ends lost 3 bases and 4 bases respectively, with 12 bases between them. The CDR3 protein is CASSFSSLSTGELFF. The CDR3 nucleotides are TGTGCCAGCAGTTTCTCTAGCTTGAGCACCGGGGAGCTGTTTTTT.

The chain recombines TRBV13 with TRBJ2-3; weak D call: TRBD2 (6 bases). Germline V gene sequence: CDR1 PRHDT, CDR2 FYEKMQ (reference sequence). CDR3 length: 14 residues. V gave up 4 bases and J gave up 2 bases, with 10 bases separating them. The CDR3: CASSSGLYTDTQYF. The CDR3 DNA reads as TGTGCCAGCAGCTCGGGACTTTACACAGATACGCAGTATTTT. Complete variable domain (other parts from reference TRBV13 and TRBJ2-3): AAGVIQSPRHLIKEKRETATLKCYPIPRHDTVYWYQQGPGQDPQFLISFYEKMQSDKGSIPDRFSAQQFSDYHSELNMSSLELGDSALYFCASSSGLYTDTQYFGPGTRLTVL.

There are many counts of this clonotype. V gene TRBV25-1 combines with J gene TRBJ2-4; D is unclear. V was cut by 9 bases and J by 0 bases, with 9 bases left in between. This CDR3 contains 13 residues. In germline, CDR1 is MGHDK, CDR2 SYGVNS. The CDR3 nucleotides are TGTGCCAGGGACGCTCTAGCCAAAAACATTCAGTACTTC. Its protein is CARDALAKNIQYF.

This clonotype was counted ten times or more. The chain combines TRBV3-1 with TRBJ2-5, with D perhaps matching TRBD1 (7 bases). The V gene lost 8 bases and the J gene lost 5 bases, with 15 bases spanning the gap. The CDR3 runs 13 residues. Germline CDR1 LGHDT, CDR2 YNNKEL (reference sequence). The CDR3, as DNA: TGTGCCAGCCTCGACAGGGAGGCCGAGACCCAGTACTTC. Its protein product is CASLDREAETQYF.

At least ten counts were recorded for this clonotype. This chain connects TRBV3-1 to TRBJ2-5; D possibly corresponds to TRBD1 (6 bases). The germline CDR1 and CDR2 sequences are LGHDT and YNNKEL (reference sequence). With 4 bases removed from V and 2 bases from J, the gap between germline ends came to 14 bases. The CDR3 sequence is 15 residues long. CDR3 nucleotides: TGTGCCAGCAGCCTCGGAACAGGGAAGCAAGAGACCCAGTACTTC. Encoded protein: CASSLGTGKQETQYF.

This clonotype has a handful of counts. The gene calls are TRBV7-9 and TRBJ1-4; TRBD1 might be the D (6 bases). The CDR3 is made up of 14 amino acids. The V end was cut by 4 bases, the J end by 4 bases, with 10 bases between. Germline V gene sequence: CDR1 SEHNR, CDR2 FQNEAQ (reference sequence). The CDR3: CASSSDRVNEKLFF. In DNA, the CDR3 is TGTGCCAGCAGCTCGGACAGAGTTAATGAAAAACTGTTTTTT.

This chain links TRBV10-3 with TRBJ2-5; unclear D gene. The germline V gene has CDR1 ENHRY and CDR2 SYGVKD. The CDR3 covers 14 residues. Trimming shortened V by 0 bases and J by 1 base, and 6 bases separated the two germline ends. The CDR3 loop reads CAISESRTQETQYF. As DNA, the CDR3 is TGTGCCATCAGTGAGTCGCGTACCCAAGAGACCCAGTACTTC.

This clonotype was counted at least ten times. V and J are TRBV10-2 and TRBJ2-7; a weak D match, TRBD2 (5 bases). This CDR3 has 12 amino acids. CDR1 WSHSY and CDR2 SAAADI come from the germline V gene. V gave up 3 bases and J gave up 2 bases, with 5 bases separating them. This CDR3 is CASSELAYEQYF. As DNA, the CDR3 is TGCGCCAGCAGTGAACTAGCCTACGAGCAGTACTTC.

The gene calls are TRBV7-2 and TRBJ2-3, with TRBD1 matching 9 bases. V lost 5 bases to trimming and J lost 4 bases; unmatched junction nucleotides: 10. Germline V CDR1 and CDR2: SGHTA, FQGNSA. This CDR3 comprises 16 residues. The CDR3 nucleotides are TGTGCCAGCAGCCATAGACCGGGACAGGGCGCAGATACGCAGTATTTT. This codes for CASSHRPGQGADTQYF.

The CDR3 bases are TGCGCCAGCAGCTTGGGTTCGTTGAGTAACCCCCCCGCAAATAAAAAAACAGATACGCAGTATTTT. Protein: CASSLGSLSNPPANKKTDTQYF. The chain has TRBV5-1 and TRBJ2-3; no clear D. The V end was cut by 0 bases, the J end by 3 bases, with 32 bases between. In germline, CDR1 is SGHRS, CDR2 YFSETQ. CDR3 length: 22 residues.

This clonotype has ten or more counts. One end of the junction varies from germline; a read error may be responsible. The genes are TRBV10-3 and TRBJ2-2, with D perhaps TRBD1 (5 bases). The CDR3 loop spans 16 amino acids. Per germline, CDR1 ENHRY and CDR2 SYGVKD. The chain's CDR3 is CASSDAGPKGAGELFF. Written as DNA, the CDR3 is TGTGCCAGCAGTGATGCAGGGCCGAAAGGGGCCGGGGAGCTGTTTTTT.

There are many counts of this clonotype. The CDR3 DNA reads TGCAGCGTTGAACCGGAGGAGACCTACGAGCAGTACTTC. Encoded protein: CSVEPEETYEQYF. The V gene is TRBV29-1, the J gene TRBJ2-7, with D tentatively TRBD2 (5 bases). The CDR3 is 13 residues long. Between the trimmed V and J ends, which lost 2 bases and 2 bases, there was a span of 10 bases. The V gene's germline CDR1 is SQVTM and CDR2 ANQGSEA.

The chain is built from TRBV4-3 and TRBJ2-1; TRBD2 agrees at 8 bases. CDR3 size: 16 residues. V gave up 4 bases and J gave up 6 bases; unmatched junction bases: 11. Germline lookup yields CDR1 LGHNA and CDR2 YSLEER. CDR3 residues: CASSLRGLEAPNEQFF. The CDR3 DNA reads as TGCGCCAGCAGCCTAAGGGGACTAGAGGCTCCCAATGAGCAGTTCTTC.

This clonotype was seen more than once but under ten times. This chain connects TRBV7-9 to TRBJ2-3; no clear D. V gave up 5 bases and J gave up 4 bases, with 10 bases separating them. The CDR3 loop spans 13 amino acids. Germline CDR1 is SEHNR and CDR2 is FQNEAQ (reference sequence). As DNA, the CDR3 is TGTGCCAGCAGCGCTTCCAAGCCAGATACGCAGTATTTT. Its translation is CASSASKPDTQYF.

The J gene is TRBJ2-3, the V gene TRBV20-1; 10 bases match TRBD1. The CDR3 runs 16 residues. The ends lost 1 base at V and 3 bases at J; junction bases unmatched: 7. The germline gives CDR1 DFQATT, CDR2 SNEGSKA (reference sequence). As DNA, the CDR3 is TGCAGTGCTAGAGTTCCCGGGACAGGGGTAACAGATACGCAGTATTTT. Amino acid sequence: CSARVPGTGVTDTQYF.

This clonotype was seen many times. V is TRBV5-1 and J is TRBJ2-1, with 12 bases identical to TRBD2. V dropped 3 bases and J dropped 9; count of bases not matched to a gene: 4. Germline CDR1 is SGHRS and CDR2 is YFSETQ. This CDR3 comprises 14 residues. CDR3 in DNA: TGCGCCAGCAGCTCCACTAGCGGGAGGTTTGAGCAGTTCTTC. Amino acids: CASSSTSGRFEQFF.

This clonotype was recorded a few times. The chain has TRBV20-1 and TRBJ2-4, with TRBD2 matching 7 bases. The CDR3 runs 16 residues. CDR1 DFQATT and CDR2 SNEGSKA come from the germline V gene (reference sequence). Trimming cost V 0 bases and J 7 bases; bases outside gene matches: 12. The DNA for the CDR3 is TGCAGTGCTAGAGATAGGTGGGCGGGAGTTGGGAACATTCAGTACTTC. Translating gives CSARDRWAGVGNIQYF.

This clonotype has only a few counts. The chain's CDR3 is CASSLDWASGPETQYF. The CDR3 DNA follows: TGTGCCAGCAGTTTAGATTGGGCCTCAGGGCCGGAGACCCAGTACTTC. This sequence joins TRBV28 and TRBJ2-5, with a possible D match to TRBD1 (5 bases). Germline V lookup: CDR1 MDHEN, CDR2 SYDVKM. This CDR3 contains 16 residues. V dropped 2 bases and J dropped 5 bases, with 18 bases sitting between them.

The sample holds a few counts of this clonotype. The genes are TRBV12-3 or TRBV12-4 and TRBJ2-1; 9 bases match TRBD1. Unmatched junction bases numbered 8, after V lost 3 bases and J lost 8 bases. The CDR3 length is 15 residues. The CDR3 DNA reads TGTGCCAGCAGTTTTGGGACAGGGTTAGGGGATGAGCAGTTCTTC. Translating gives CASSFGTGLGDEQFF.